This is a list of T cell receptor beta chains from one sample in a study of blood T cells in healthy people across ages. One entry per CDR3 protein results from TCRdb running MiXCR on the 5' RACE reads. The profile shows some 850,000 distinct CDR3 sequences, about a quarter of them singletons. The sample also formed part of further work on T cells of mothers and their children.

Sequenced material: blood. These receptors were taken from a boy between 10 and 17 years old in good health. CDR3s include the opening cysteine and the closing phenylalanine or tryptophan. Fields, in order: D gene, V gene, clone size, J gene, CDR3 length, CDR3 protein, CDR3 DNA. D genes are given only for firm matches. Clone size, where shown, is once, few, many, or a class for clones that have expanded.

D: -
V: TRBV4-1
size: few
J: TRBJ1-2
length: 13
CDR3: CASSQVPGIGYTF
DNA: TGCGCCAGCAGCCAAGTACCGGGAATCGGCTACACCTTC

D: -
V: TRBV20-1
size: -
J: TRBJ1-1
length: 14
CDR3: CSARDLGARAEAFF
DNA: TGCAGTGCTAGAGATCTGGGCGCCCGGGCTGAAGCTTTCTTT

D: -
V: TRBV7-2
size: few
J: TRBJ1-2
length: 14
CDR3: CASSFGGPGYGYTF
DNA: TGTGCCAGCAGCTTTGGGGGACCAGGCTATGGCTACACCTTC

D: -
V: TRBV12-3/TRBV12-4
size: -
J: TRBJ1-4
length: 17
CDR3: CASSLVSGYGPNEKLFF
DNA: TGTGCCAGCAGTTTAGTTTCGGGGTATGGACCTAATGAAAAACTGTTTTTT

D: -
V: TRBV6-6
size: -
J: TRBJ1-3
length: 14
CDR3: CASSPWGKGNTIYF
DNA: TGTGCCAGCAGCCCCTGGGGGAAGGGAAACACCATATATTTT

D: -
V: TRBV20-1
size: few
J: TRBJ2-7
length: 11
CDR3: CSARGQREQYF
DNA: TGCAGTGCTAGGGGGCAGCGCGAGCAGTACTTC

D: -
V: TRBV7-9
size: -
J: TRBJ2-2
length: 15
CDR3: CASSSDPGDTGELFF
DNA: TGTGCCAGCAGCTCCGACCCGGGGGACACCGGGGAGCTGTTTTTT

D: -
V: TRBV7-9
size: -
J: TRBJ2-1
length: 16
CDR3: CASSPRTKLRAHEQFF
DNA: TGTGCCAGCAGCCCCCGGACTAAACTTAGGGCCCATGAGCAGTTCTTC

D: -
V: TRBV20-1
size: -
J: TRBJ1-2
length: 14
CDR3: CSARDGGVFSGYTF
DNA: TGCAGTGCTAGAGACGGGGGGGTCTTCAGTGGCTACACCTTC

D: -
V: TRBV5-1
size: few
J: TRBJ2-1
length: 15
CDR3: CASSLAGGLGDEQFF
DNA: TGCGCCAGCAGCTTGGCCGGCGGGTTGGGGGATGAGCAGTTCTTC

D: -
V: TRBV7-9
size: -
J: TRBJ1-1
length: 16
CDR3: CASSPRGSGANTEAFF
DNA: TGTGCCAGCAGCCCCCGGGGGTCTGGGGCAAACACTGAAGCTTTCTTT

D: TRBD1
V: TRBV2
size: -
J: TRBJ1-4
length: 15
CDR3: CASSDSRQGYEKLFF
DNA: TGTGCCAGCAGTGATTCCCGACAGGGCTATGAAAAACTGTTTTTT

D: -
V: TRBV5-1
size: -
J: TRBJ1-1
length: 16
CDR3: CASTSWQEYTSGLAFF
DNA: TGCGCCAGCACCTCTTGGCAGGAGTACACTAGTGGGCTAGCTTTCTTT

D: TRBD1
V: TRBV2
size: few
J: TRBJ2-2
length: 15
CDR3: CASSDMDRVTGELFF
DNA: TGTGCCAGCAGTGATATGGACAGGGTCACCGGGGAGCTGTTTTTT

D: -
V: TRBV9
size: few
J: TRBJ2-1
length: 15
CDR3: CASSVYPPPGDEQFF
DNA: TGTGCCAGCAGCGTATATCCCCCCCCAGGCGATGAGCAGTTCTTC

D: -
V: TRBV28
size: -
J: TRBJ2-1
length: 13
CDR3: CASSSSTASSEFF
DNA: TGTGCCAGCAGTTCCTCCACAGCCTCTAGTGAGTTCTTC

D: -
V: TRBV5-5
size: -
J: TRBJ2-1
length: 12
CDR3: CASSWADNEQFF
DNA: TGTGCCAGCAGCTGGGCGGACAATGAGCAGTTCTTC

D: TRBD2
V: TRBV27
size: -
J: TRBJ2-5
length: 18
CDR3: CASSSLAGLGLDSETQYF
DNA: TGTGCCAGCAGTTCCTTAGCGGGATTGGGGCTTGATTCGGAGACCCAGTACTTC

D: -
V: TRBV27
size: few
J: TRBJ2-7
length: 13
CDR3: CASSFSSAYEQYF
DNA: TGTGCCAGCAGTTTTTCGAGCGCCTACGAGCAGTACTTC

D: -
V: TRBV15
size: few
J: TRBJ1-2
length: 12
CDR3: CATSERNYGYTF
DNA: TGTGCCACCAGCGAGCGTAACTATGGCTACACCTTC

D: TRBD1
V: TRBV5-1
size: -
J: TRBJ2-2
length: 16
CDR3: CASNLDRARHTGELFF
DNA: TGCGCCAGCAACTTGGACAGGGCTCGGCACACCGGGGAGCTGTTTTTT

D: -
V: TRBV10-3
size: -
J: TRBJ1-1
length: 10
CDR3: CAIGDGEAFF
DNA: TGTGCCATCGGAGATGGTGAAGCTTTCTTT

D: TRBD1
V: TRBV14
size: -
J: TRBJ2-5
length: 17
CDR3: CASSAFLPGQVQETQYF
DNA: TGTGCCAGCAGTGCCTTCCTCCCGGGACAGGTACAAGAGACCCAGTACTTC

D: TRBD1
V: TRBV3-1
size: -
J: TRBJ1-3
length: 17
CDR3: CASTPRAGGFGGNTIYF
DNA: TGTGCCAGCACGCCCCGAGCAGGGGGCTTTGGTGGAAACACCATATATTTT

D: -
V: TRBV5-1
size: once
J: TRBJ1-1
length: 16
CDR3: CASSLPGAGLNTEAFF
DNA: TGCGCCAGCAGCCTCCCCGGTGCAGGGTTGAACACTGAAGCTTTCTTT

D: TRBD1
V: TRBV15
size: few
J: TRBJ2-3
length: 15
CDR3: CATSRRDRVTDTQYF
DNA: TGTGCCACCAGCAGACGGGACAGGGTCACAGATACGCAGTATTTT

D: TRBD1
V: TRBV18
size: few
J: TRBJ1-4
length: 17
CDR3: CASSPLQWDRTNEKLFF
DNA: TGTGCCAGCTCACCCCTTCAATGGGACAGAACTAATGAAAAACTGTTTTTT

D: -
V: TRBV27
size: once
J: TRBJ2-1
length: 11
CDR3: CASNSGYEQFF
DNA: TGTGCCAGCAACTCAGGGTACGAGCAGTTCTTC

D: -
V: TRBV28
size: -
J: TRBJ2-4
length: 13
CDR3: CASSLLLGDIQYF
DNA: TGTGCCAGCAGTTTGCTCTTGGGTGACATTCAGTACTTC

D: TRBD2
V: TRBV3-1
size: -
J: TRBJ2-2
length: 15
CDR3: CASSQAGGNTGELFF
DNA: TGTGCCAGCAGCCAGGCGGGGGGGAACACCGGGGAGCTGTTTTTT

D: -
V: TRBV27
size: -
J: TRBJ1-5
length: 15
CDR3: CASSLVFRNNQPQHF
DNA: TGTGCCAGCAGTTTGGTATTCAGGAACAATCAGCCCCAGCATTTT

D: -
V: TRBV5-1
size: -
J: TRBJ2-3
length: 15
CDR3: CASSLVNSGANTQYF
DNA: TGCGCCAGCAGCTTGGTAAATTCAGGGGCAAATACGCAGTATTTT

D: TRBD2
V: TRBV18
size: -
J: TRBJ2-1
length: 16
CDR3: CASSPPPGGPWNEQFF
DNA: TGTGCCAGCTCACCACCTCCGGGAGGGCCTTGGAATGAGCAGTTCTTC

D: -
V: TRBV28
size: -
J: TRBJ1-4
length: 14
CDR3: CASSKTGDNEKLFF
DNA: TGTGCCAGCAGTAAGACGGGAGACAATGAAAAACTGTTTTTT

D: -
V: TRBV29-1
size: few
J: TRBJ2-1
length: 13
CDR3: CSVGSSSYNEQFF
DNA: TGCAGCGTTGGTTCGAGCTCCTACAATGAGCAGTTCTTC

D: -
V: TRBV18
size: -
J: TRBJ2-7
length: 13
CDR3: CASSPLAYYEQYF
DNA: TGTGCCAGCTCACCACTTGCGTACTACGAGCAGTACTTC

D: TRBD1
V: TRBV28
size: -
J: TRBJ1-2
length: 14
CDR3: CASRNPGQPIGYTF
DNA: TGTGCCAGCAGAAACCCGGGACAGCCAATTGGCTACACCTTC

D: TRBD2
V: TRBV6-6
size: -
J: TRBJ2-5
length: 16
CDR3: CASSPLGGEYQETQYF
DNA: TGTGCCAGCAGCCCTCTTGGGGGGGAGTACCAAGAGACCCAGTACTTC

D: TRBD1
V: TRBV20-1
size: few
J: TRBJ1-2
length: 11
CDR3: CSATGGDGYTF
DNA: TGCAGTGCTACAGGGGGGGATGGCTACACCTTC

D: -
V: TRBV20-1
size: few
J: TRBJ2-5
length: 12
CDR3: CSPTGRRETQYF
DNA: TGCAGTCCCACGGGGCGGAGAGAGACCCAGTACTTC

D: -
V: TRBV6-6
size: -
J: TRBJ2-1
length: 15
CDR3: CASSYSEGGYNEQFF
DNA: TGTGCCAGCAGTTACTCGGAGGGGGGCTACAATGAGCAGTTCTTC

D: -
V: TRBV7-9
size: -
J: TRBJ2-5
length: 14
CDR3: CASSLDPESETQYF
DNA: TGTGCCAGCAGCTTAGACCCGGAGTCGGAGACCCAGTACTTC

D: -
V: TRBV3-1
size: few
J: TRBJ2-3
length: 15
CDR3: CASSQVVGVTDTQYF
DNA: TGTGCCAGCAGCCAAGTAGTAGGAGTCACAGATACGCAGTATTTT

D: -
V: TRBV7-9
size: -
J: TRBJ2-3
length: 14
CDR3: CASTHRGPTDTQYF
DNA: TGTGCCAGCACCCACCGGGGGCCCACAGATACGCAGTATTTT